This T cell receptor beta chain originates from a study of blood T cell repertoires in COVID-19. Study as a whole: Acute-phase and convalescent COVID-19 samples originated in the United States, Italy and Spain. Nucleic acid was either cDNA or gDNA, and it came from T cells, B-cell-depleted T cells, or PBMCs.

Study processing details: The assay estimated nucleated cells by amplifying reference gene primers. The protocol was immunoSEQ multiplex PCR, while the TCRdb copy is restricted to in-frame clones and leaves out a portion. The DNA was the basis for D and trimming; V, J and clone size are from that table. The data show about 220,000 clones, 84% seen once. V shed 2 bases, J shed 2 bases, and the junction held 3 bases outside the gene matches. Germline CDR1 SGHVS, CDR2 FNYEAQ. The CDR3 is 15 amino acids. The sequenced material came from peripheral blood. This rearrangement joins TRBV7-6 to TRBJ2-1; TRBD2 matches at 7 bases. The clonotype originates from a woman aged 55-75 years who had recovered from COVID-19. The CDR3, as DNA: TGTGCCAGCAGCTTACTTCTAGCGGCCTACAATGAGCAGTTCTTC. Residues: CASSLLLAAYNEQFF.